Presented here are 11 T cell receptor beta chains from one specimen sequenced in a study of CD8 T cells in Susac syndrome. Reverse transcription of roughly 0.45 to 1 ug RNA was performed with random hexamers. One entry per CDR3 protein results from TCRdb running MiXCR on the immunoSEQ multiplex PCR reads. The table shows around 270,000 distinct CDR3 sequences, with roughly 85% occurring only once. The sequenced sample consisted of CD8+ T cells from PBMCs. Receptor source: a human donor with multiple sclerosis.

This chain joins TRBV27 and TRBJ1-1; D may be TRBD1 (6 bases). The CDR3 consists of 15 residues. Per the germline V gene, CDR1 is MNHEY and CDR2 is SMNVEV (reference sequence). V lost 6 bases and J lost 4, with 18 bases in between. CDR3 DNA sequence: TGTGCCAGCAGCAGCCCCAGGGGAGATGGCACTGAAGCTTTCTTT. The encoded protein is CASSSPRGDGTEAFF.

A note on this clonotype: The germline gene is not matched at one end of the junction; a read error may be the cause. V is TRBV7-7 and J is TRBJ2-1; D may be TRBD1 (6 bases). Germline V lookup: CDR1 SSHAT, CDR2 FNYEAQ (reference sequence). This CDR3 has 15 amino acids. The CDR3 loop reads CASSLGTSRVNEQFF. DNA of the CDR3: TGTGCTAGCAGCTTAGGGACAAGCAGAGTCAATGAGCAGTTCTTC.

V and J are TRBV6-2 or TRBV6-3 and TRBJ2-7; maybe TRBD2 (5 bases). Germline V gene sequence: CDR1 MNHEY, CDR2 SVGEGT. CDR3 length equals 14 residues. Trimming pared 8 bases from V and 3 bases from J, leaving 17 bases between. The CDR3 nucleotides are TGTGCCAGCGGATCAGGACTGGAAAGCTACGAGCAGTACTTC. Amino acid sequence: CASGSGLESYEQYF.

The J gene is TRBJ2-1, the V gene TRBV19; the match to TRBD2 covers 8 bases. Germline CDR1 reads LNHDA; CDR2 reads SQIVND (reference sequence). V lost 5 bases and J lost 6; bases outside the gene matches: 9. The CDR3 loop spans 15 amino acids. The CDR3 DNA is TGTGCCAGTAGTCTAGCGGGCCTTGTAGTCAATGAGCAGTTCTTC. Protein product: CASSLAGLVVNEQFF.

The gene calls are TRBV9 and TRBJ1-1; D gene ambiguous. The germline V gene encodes CDR1 SGDLS and CDR2 YYNGEE. V lost 2 bases, J lost 5 bases, and 10 bases lay in between. CDR3 length equals 13 residues. The CDR3 DNA reads TGTGCCAGCAGCGTGGGGAGATTGACTGAAGCTTTCTTT. Encoded protein: CASSVGRLTEAFF.

This clonotype occurred once. The chain uses TRBV2 and TRBJ1-1; D is ambiguous. Trimming removed 3 bases from V and 5 bases from J, with 16 bases in between. The CDR3 totals 15 residues. Per the germline V gene, CDR1 is SNHLY and CDR2 is FYNNEI. CDR3 nucleotides: TGTGCCAGCAGTGAGTGGGAGCCGGGAGGGACTGAAGCTTTCTTT. This encodes CASSEWEPGGTEAFF.

The chain is built from TRBV6-6 and TRBJ2-7; D gene unclear. Germline-derived CDR1 and CDR2 are MNHNY and SVGAGI (reference sequence). V was pared by 0 bases and J by 0 bases, with 9 bases between. The CDR3 runs 15 residues. The CDR3 sequence is CASSYSGPSSYEQYF. The CDR3 bases are TGTGCCAGCAGTTACTCTGGGCCGTCCTCCTACGAGCAGTACTTC.

The rearrangement links TRBV20-1 to TRBJ2-7; TRBD2 is a possible D gene (5 bases). Germline CDR1 is DFQATT and CDR2 is SNEGSKA (reference sequence). V lost 3 bases to trimming and J lost 1 base, with 16 bases between them. The CDR3 runs to 15 residues. This CDR3 is CSARDYVRGSYEQYF. The CDR3 DNA follows: TGCAGTGCTAGGGATTATGTTCGGGGATCCTACGAGCAGTACTTC.

The chain recombines TRBV5-1 with TRBJ2-7, with a tentative D call TRBD2 (6 bases). This CDR3 is built from 14 residues. The germline V gene encodes CDR1 SGHRS and CDR2 YFSETQ. With 0 bases removed from V and 5 bases from J, the gap between germline ends came to 12 bases. The CDR3 DNA sequence: TGCGCCAGCAGCTTGGACGCGGGAATGGACGAGCAGTACTTC. This gives the protein CASSLDAGMDEQYF. Full variable domain (rest looked up from reference TRBV5-1 and TRBJ2-7): KAGVTQTPRYLIKTRGQQVTLSCSPISGHRSVSWYQQTPGQGLQFLFEYFSETQRNKGNFPGRFSGRQFSNSRSEMNVSTLELGDSALYLCASSLDAGMDEQYFGPGTRLTVT.

As to this clonotype: One junction end does not reproduce the germline sequence, and a read error may be involved. The rearrangement joins TRBV7-2 to TRBJ2-2, with 10 bases lining up with TRBD1. The length of the CDR3 is 16 residues. The germline V gene has CDR1 SGHTA and CDR2 FQGNSA. The CDR3 is CASCLLRTGGPGELFF. The CDR3 nucleotides read TGTGCCAGCTGCTTACTGAGGACAGGGGGACCCGGGGAGCTGTTTTTT.

This clonotype was counted only a few times. This rearrangement joins TRBV12-3 or TRBV12-4 to TRBJ2-5; D call uncertain. Trimming pared 5 bases from V and 0 bases from J, leaving 13 bases between. The CDR3 is 15 amino acids. The CDR3: CASSPRTDYQETQYF. The CDR3 DNA reads as TGTGCCAGCAGTCCCCGGACCGATTACCAAGAGACCCAGTACTTC.